This T cell receptor (beta chain) appears in the sequencing data of a study of radiotherapy plus CTLA-4 blockade in lung cancer. The CDR3 runs 14 residues. Germline loops: CDR1 LGHNT, CDR2 FRNRAP. Trimming pared 2 bases from V and 4 bases from J, leaving 11 bases between. The data were produced by immunoSEQ multiplex PCR, yet TCRdb's version contains in-frame clones alone and is incomplete. The sample yields 85,000 to 100,000 clones, around 90% seen once. The chain employs TRBV12-5 and TRBJ1-2, with D hard to call. The TCR was taken from a human donor with non-small cell lung cancer that progressed on radiotherapy plus ipilimumab. Sequencing was performed on peripheral blood, taken from a patient treated with radiotherapy plus ipilimumab. DNA of the CDR3: TGTGCTAGTGGTTTGATTGGCAGTGCCTATGGCTACACCTTC. Translating gives CASGLIGSAYGYTF. The complete variable domain, with remaining parts taken from reference TRBV12-5 and TRBJ1-2, reads DARVTQTPRHKVTEMGQEVTMRCQPILGHNTVFWYRQTMMQGLELLAYFRNRAPLDDSGMPKDRFSAEMPDATLATLKIQPSEPRDSAVYFCASGLIGSAYGYTFGSGTRLTVV.